Described below is a single TCR beta chain sequence and its context. Whereas donors were nominally healthy upon sampling, unrecorded immune exposures were probable. This sample was taken from a study of cytomegalovirus exposure and HLA in healthy donors. Trimming removed 2 bases at V and 2 bases at J, with 12 bases between. CDR3 length: 15 amino acids. Germline lookup yields CDR1 GTSNPN and CDR2 SVGIG (reference sequence). PCR employed 60 Vbeta and 13 Jbeta primers. Sequenced by immunoSEQ multiplex PCR; TCRdb stores in-frame clones only, minus some. This sample's clone table lists some 72,000 clones. The sequencing input was PBMCs. This TCR derives from a man aged 40-49 years in good health and CMV-seronegative. The V and J genes are TRBV30 and TRBJ2-2, with D perhaps matching TRBD1 (5 bases). This CDR3 reads CAWSRRVSNTGELFF. The DNA of the CDR3 is TGTGCCTGGAGTCGCAGGGTATCCAACACCGGGGAGCTGTTTTTT.